A selection of T cell receptor beta chains follows, all from one sample in a study of T cell repertoires in cytomegalovirus infection. These receptors lack a known antigen. TCRdb fed the reads into MiXCR, producing one record per CDR3 protein. The data contain approximately 990,000 distinct CDR3 sequences, approximately 30% of them seen just once; the ten biggest clones take up roughly 13%. Here the sequenced sample was cultured CD8+ T cells from PBMCs, taken from culture after CMV antigen stimulation. These receptor sequences come from a human donor in good health (CMV status not recorded). Some clones in this sample may be carry-over from other donors' samples. CDR3s include the opening cysteine and the closing phenylalanine or tryptophan. The D gene is left open where the match is weak. A row's size may be missing; if present it is once, few, many or a size class.

DNA,CDR3,size,V,D,J
TGTGCCAGCAGCGTTAATGGAGCCGAGCAGTACTTC,CASSVNGAEQYF,.,TRBV27,.,TRBJ2-7
TGTGCCAGCAGTTTATTCAGGGGGAACACTGAAGCTTTCTTT,CASSLFRGNTEAFF,many,TRBV27,.,TRBJ1-1
TGTGCCAGCAGCTACTGGACAGGGCCTCCTAACAATGAGCAGTTCTTC,CASSYWTGPPNNEQFF,many,TRBV7-2,TRBD1,TRBJ2-1
TGCAGCGTTGAAGCGGGACGGCTGAACTATGGCTACACCTTC,CSVEAGRLNYGYTF,.,TRBV29-1,.,TRBJ1-2
TGCGCCAGCAGCCCGGGACTAGCGGGAGCTCTCCAAGAGACCCAGTACTTC,CASSPGLAGALQETQYF,many,TRBV4-1,TRBD2,TRBJ2-5
TGTGCCAGCAGTAGACAGAACTATGGCTACACCTTC,CASSRQNYGYTF,.,TRBV3-1,.,TRBJ1-2
TGCAGTATTCCCCGGGATGACTCCTACGAGCAGTACTTC,CSIPRDDSYEQYF,once,TRBV20-1,.,TRBJ2-7
TGTGCCAGCAGGCACTCCGGGTCGTTGGGAACTCAAGAGACCCAGTACTTC,CASRHSGSLGTQETQYF,.,TRBV25-1,.,TRBJ2-5
TGTGCCAGCACCGCTACAGGGTGGGGGGCCAACGTCCTGACTTTC,CASTATGWGANVLTF,many,TRBV7-9,.,TRBJ2-6
TGTGCCAGCAGTTTAGTGGCAGCCATCAGGGAGACCCAGTACTTC,CASSLVAAIRETQYF,.,TRBV12-3/TRBV12-4,.,TRBJ2-5
TGTGCCAGCAGTTACTCGGCAGGGCGCTATGGCTACACCTTC,CASSYSAGRYGYTF,few,TRBV6-5,.,TRBJ1-2
TGTGCCAGCAGCACCCCCGGGACTAGCGGGATTACCTACAATGAGCAGTTCTTC,CASSTPGTSGITYNEQFF,.,TRBV7-9,TRBD2,TRBJ2-1
TGCAGCGCAAGCCTATCCTCCTACAATGAGCAGTTCTTC,CSASLSSYNEQFF,.,TRBV20-1,.,TRBJ2-1
TGTGCCAGCAGTCCAATACTAGCAGATACGCAGTATTTT,CASSPILADTQYF,few,TRBV28,.,TRBJ2-3
TGTGCCAGCAGTGACTACAGGATCTTGAACACTGAAGCTTTCTTT,CASSDYRILNTEAFF,.,TRBV6-1,.,TRBJ1-1
TGCAGTGCTACGATCAGCTCCTACGAGCAGTACTTC,CSATISSYEQYF,.,TRBV20-1,.,TRBJ2-7
TGTGCCAGCAGCCCTATTTTAAGACAGGGGCAACAAGAGACCCAGTACTTC,CASSPILRQGQQETQYF,few,TRBV9,TRBD1,TRBJ2-5